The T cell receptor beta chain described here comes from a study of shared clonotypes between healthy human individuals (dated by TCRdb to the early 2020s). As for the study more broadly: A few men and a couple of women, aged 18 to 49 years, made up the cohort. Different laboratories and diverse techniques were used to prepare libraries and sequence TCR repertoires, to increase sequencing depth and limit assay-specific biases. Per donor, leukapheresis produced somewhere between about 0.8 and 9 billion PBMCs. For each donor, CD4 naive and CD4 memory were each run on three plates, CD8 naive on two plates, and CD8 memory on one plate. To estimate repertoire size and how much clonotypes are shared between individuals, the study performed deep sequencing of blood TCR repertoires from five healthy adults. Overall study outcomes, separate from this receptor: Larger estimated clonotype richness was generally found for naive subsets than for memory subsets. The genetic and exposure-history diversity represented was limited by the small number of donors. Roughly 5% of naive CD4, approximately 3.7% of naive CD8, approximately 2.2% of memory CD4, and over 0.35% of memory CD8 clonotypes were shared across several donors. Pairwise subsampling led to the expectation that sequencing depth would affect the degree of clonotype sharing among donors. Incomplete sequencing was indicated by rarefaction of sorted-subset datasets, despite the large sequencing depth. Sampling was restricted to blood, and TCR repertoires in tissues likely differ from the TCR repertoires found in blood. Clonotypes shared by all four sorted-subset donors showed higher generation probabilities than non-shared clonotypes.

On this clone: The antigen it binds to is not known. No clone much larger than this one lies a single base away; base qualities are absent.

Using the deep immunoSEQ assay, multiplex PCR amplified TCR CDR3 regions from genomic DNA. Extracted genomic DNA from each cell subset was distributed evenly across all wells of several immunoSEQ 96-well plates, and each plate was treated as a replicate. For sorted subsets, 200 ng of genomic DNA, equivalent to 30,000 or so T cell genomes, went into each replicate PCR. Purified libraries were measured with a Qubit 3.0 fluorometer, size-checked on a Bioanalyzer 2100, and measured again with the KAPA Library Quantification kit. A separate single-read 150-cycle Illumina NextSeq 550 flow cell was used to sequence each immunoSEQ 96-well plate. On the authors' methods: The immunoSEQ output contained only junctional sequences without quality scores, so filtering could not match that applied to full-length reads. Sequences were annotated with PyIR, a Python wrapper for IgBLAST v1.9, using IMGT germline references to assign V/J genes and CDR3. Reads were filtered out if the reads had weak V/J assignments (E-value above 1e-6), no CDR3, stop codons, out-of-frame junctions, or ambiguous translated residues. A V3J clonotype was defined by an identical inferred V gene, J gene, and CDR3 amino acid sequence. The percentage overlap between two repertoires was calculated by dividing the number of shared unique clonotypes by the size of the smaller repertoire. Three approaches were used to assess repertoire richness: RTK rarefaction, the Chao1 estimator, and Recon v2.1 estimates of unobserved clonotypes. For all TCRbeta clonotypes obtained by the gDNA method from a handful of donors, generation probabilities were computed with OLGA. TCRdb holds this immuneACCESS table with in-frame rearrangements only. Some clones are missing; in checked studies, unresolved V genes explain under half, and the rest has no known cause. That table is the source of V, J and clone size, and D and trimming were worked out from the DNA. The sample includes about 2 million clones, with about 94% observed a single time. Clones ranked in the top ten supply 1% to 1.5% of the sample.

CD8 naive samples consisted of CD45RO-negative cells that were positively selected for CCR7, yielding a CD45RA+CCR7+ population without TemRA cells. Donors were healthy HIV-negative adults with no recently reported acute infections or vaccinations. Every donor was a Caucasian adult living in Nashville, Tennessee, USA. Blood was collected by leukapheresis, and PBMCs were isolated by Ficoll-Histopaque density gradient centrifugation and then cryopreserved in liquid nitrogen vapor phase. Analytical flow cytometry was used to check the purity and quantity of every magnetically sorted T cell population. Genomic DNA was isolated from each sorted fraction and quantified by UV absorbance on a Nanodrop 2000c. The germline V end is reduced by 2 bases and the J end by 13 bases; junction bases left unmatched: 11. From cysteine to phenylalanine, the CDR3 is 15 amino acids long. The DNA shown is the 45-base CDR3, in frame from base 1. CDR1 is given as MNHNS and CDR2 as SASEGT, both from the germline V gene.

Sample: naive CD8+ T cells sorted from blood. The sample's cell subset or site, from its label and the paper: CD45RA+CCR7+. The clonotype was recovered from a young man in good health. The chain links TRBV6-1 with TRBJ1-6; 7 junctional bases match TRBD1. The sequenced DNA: TGTGCCAGCAGTGAACTGAAGGGGGCCGTCGGCCCCCTCCACTTT. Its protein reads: CASSELKGAVGPLHF.